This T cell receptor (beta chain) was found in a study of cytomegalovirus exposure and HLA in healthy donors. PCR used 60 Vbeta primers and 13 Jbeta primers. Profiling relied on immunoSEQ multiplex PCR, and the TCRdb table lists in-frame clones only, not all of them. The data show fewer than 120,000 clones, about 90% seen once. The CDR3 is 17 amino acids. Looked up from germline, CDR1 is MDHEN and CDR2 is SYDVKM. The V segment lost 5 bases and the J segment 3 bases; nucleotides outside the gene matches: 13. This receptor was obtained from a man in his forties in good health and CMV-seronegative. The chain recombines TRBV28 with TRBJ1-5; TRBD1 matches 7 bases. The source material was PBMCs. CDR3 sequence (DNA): TGTGCCAGCAGTCCCCGACCCGGGACAGTCATCAATCAGCCCCAGCATTTT. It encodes CASSPRPGTVINQPQHF. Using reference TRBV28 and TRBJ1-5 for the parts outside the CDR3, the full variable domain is DVKVTQSSRYLVKRTGEKVFLECVQDMDHENMFWYRQDPGLGLRLIYFSYDVKMKEKGDIPEGYSVSREKKERFSLILESASTNQTSMYLCASSPRPGTVINQPQHFGDGTRLSIL.